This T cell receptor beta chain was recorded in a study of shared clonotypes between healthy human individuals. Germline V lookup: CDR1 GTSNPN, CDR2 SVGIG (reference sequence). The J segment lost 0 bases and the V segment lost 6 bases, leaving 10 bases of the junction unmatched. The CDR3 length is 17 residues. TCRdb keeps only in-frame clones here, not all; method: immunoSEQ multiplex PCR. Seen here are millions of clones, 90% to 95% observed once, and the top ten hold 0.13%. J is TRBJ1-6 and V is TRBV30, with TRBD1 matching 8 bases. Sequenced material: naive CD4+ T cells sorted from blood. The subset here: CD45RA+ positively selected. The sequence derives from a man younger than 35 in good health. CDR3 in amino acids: CACTMGTGGSYNSPLHF. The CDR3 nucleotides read TGTGCCTGTACTATGGGGACAGGCGGCTCCTATAATTCACCCCTCCACTTT. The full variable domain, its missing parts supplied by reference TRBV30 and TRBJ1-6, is SQTIHQWPATLVQPVGSPLSLECTVEGTSNPNLYWYRQAAGRGLQLLFYSVGIGQISSEVPQNLSASRPQDRQFILSSKKLLLSDSGFYLCACTMGTGGSYNSPLHFGNGTRLTVT.